A selection of T cell receptor beta chains follows, all from one sample in a study of OX40 agonist ivuxolimab in advanced cancers. The data were produced by immunoSEQ multiplex PCR, yet TCRdb's version contains in-frame clones alone and is incomplete. The sample lists approximately 70,000 clones, 85% to 95% seen once, with approximately 15% in the top ten. The sequenced sample was CD4+ or CD8+ T cells sorted from blood, obtained in a trial of the OX40 agonist ivuxolimab. The receptors here all came from an adult with an advanced solid tumor such as melanoma, head and neck, liver or kidney cancer. CDR3s include the opening cysteine and the closing phenylalanine or tryptophan. The D gene is left open where the match is weak. Expanded clones get a size class; other rows say once, few or many, or leave the size out.

D gene	clone size	V gene	J gene	CDR3 protein	CDR3 DNA
.	.	TRBV2	TRBJ1-5	CASRQGPGAQPQHF	TGTGCCAGCAGACAGGGCCCGGGGGCTCAGCCCCAGCATTTT
TRBD1	.	TRBV4-1	TRBJ1-4	CASSQDRTGIPNEKLFF	TGCGCCAGCAGCCAAGATCGGACAGGGATCCCTAATGAAAAACTGTTTTTT
TRBD2	.	TRBV7-6	TRBJ2-3	CASSLEPLAVRGTQYF	TGTGCCAGCAGCTTAGAACCCCTAGCGGTTCGTGGTACGCAGTATTTT
TRBD2	.	TRBV7-2	TRBJ2-1	CASSSPGLAGNEQFF	TGTGCCAGCAGCTCCCCGGGGCTAGCGGGGAATGAGCAGTTCTTC
TRBD1	.	TRBV19	TRBJ2-3	CASSRTGADTQYF	TGTGCCAGTAGTAGGACAGGGGCAGATACGCAGTATTTT
.	.	TRBV29-1	TRBJ1-1	CSVATTQRRTEAFF	TGCAGCGTTGCTACGACCCAGAGGCGTACTGAAGCTTTCTTT
TRBD2	.	TRBV6-6	TRBJ2-2	CASSRPTSGSTGELFF	TGTGCCAGCAGCCGCCCGACTAGCGGGAGCACCGGGGAGCTGTTTTTT
.	.	TRBV5-1	TRBJ1-5	CASSLSSGGNQPQHF	TGCGCCAGCAGCTTGTCCAGCGGAGGCAATCAGCCCCAGCATTTT
TRBD2	.	TRBV27	TRBJ2-7	CASSFRAGGNPSYEQYF	TGTGCCAGCAGTTTCCGGGCGGGAGGGAACCCCTCCTACGAGCAGTACTTC
.	.	TRBV7-9	TRBJ1-4	CASSRVRGANEKLFF	TGTGCCAGCAGCCGGGTCAGGGGTGCTAATGAAAAACTGTTTTTT
TRBD1	.	TRBV7-9	TRBJ1-1	CASSLVGTGLTEAFF	TGTGCCAGCAGCTTAGTAGGGACAGGGCTTACTGAAGCTTTCTTT
.	.	TRBV15	TRBJ2-7	CATSRVTGSEQYF	TGTGCCACCAGCAGAGTAACAGGCTCCGAGCAGTACTTC
.	.	TRBV5-1	TRBJ2-3	CASRLLSTDTQYF	TGCGCCAGCAGGTTACTTAGTACAGATACGCAGTATTTT
.	.	TRBV5-4	TRBJ1-4	CASSVSQGANEKLFF	TGTGCCAGCAGCGTCTCGCAGGGCGCTAATGAAAAACTGTTTTTT
TRBD1	.	TRBV27	TRBJ1-5	CASSMGQGRNQPQHF	TGTGCCAGCAGTATGGGACAGGGTCGTAATCAGCCCCAGCATTTT
.	.	TRBV7-9	TRBJ1-2	CASSLSGEWYGYTF	TGTGCCAGCAGCTTATCGGGGGAATGGTATGGCTACACCTTC
.	.	TRBV27	TRBJ2-2	CASSARATGELFF	TGTGCCAGCTCGGCAAGGGCGACCGGGGAGCTGTTTTTT
.	.	TRBV6-5	TRBJ2-1	CASSYSDTDNEQFF	TGTGCCAGCAGTTACTCGGACACGGACAATGAGCAGTTCTTC
.	.	TRBV21-1	TRBJ1-5	CASSKGAGRNQPQHF	TGTGCCAGCAGCAAAGGGGCCGGCCGCAATCAGCCCCAGCATTTT
.	.	TRBV5-1	TRBJ1-3	CASSPRGAGNTIYF	TGCGCCAGCTCGCCTAGGGGAGCTGGAAACACCATATATTTT
.	few	TRBV5-1	TRBJ2-1	CASSFMNTYNEQFF	TGCGCCAGCAGCTTCATGAATACCTACAATGAGCAGTTCTTC
TRBD1	.	TRBV7-9	TRBJ2-7	CASSSGTGGYEQYF	TGTGCCAGCAGTTCCGGGACAGGGGGCTACGAGCAGTACTTC
TRBD2	.	TRBV19	TRBJ2-2	CASSIRTSGSTGELFF	TGTGCCAGTAGTATAAGGACTAGCGGGAGCACCGGGGAGCTGTTTTTT
.	.	TRBV9	TRBJ1-2	CASSVGKDSNYGYTF	TGTGCCAGCAGCGTAGGAAAGGACTCTAACTATGGCTACACCTTC
TRBD1	.	TRBV5-8	TRBJ2-7	CASSVRDSGLEQYF	TGTGCCAGCAGCGTCCGGGACAGTGGGTTGGAGCAGTACTTC
.	once	TRBV27	TRBJ1-5	CASCPEYSNQPQHF	TGTGCCAGCTGCCCGGAATATAGCAATCAGCCCCAGCATTTT
TRBD1	.	TRBV27	TRBJ2-2	CASSLDRGNTGELFF	TGTGCCAGCAGTTTAGACAGGGGCAACACCGGGGAGCTGTTTTTT
TRBD1	.	TRBV23-1	TRBJ2-7	CASGRDRDPVEQYF	TGCGCCAGCGGCCGGGACAGGGATCCCGTCGAGCAGTACTTC
.	.	TRBV19	TRBJ2-1	CASSTVKDEQFF	TGTGCCAGTAGCACGGTCAAGGATGAGCAGTTCTTC
TRBD1	.	TRBV4-1	TRBJ2-5	CASSQGDRGLGETQYF	TGCGCCAGCAGCCAAGGGGACAGGGGGCTAGGAGAGACCCAGTACTTC
.	.	TRBV5-6	TRBJ1-5	CASSLGTGSNQPQHF	TGTGCCAGCAGCTTGGGTACAGGAAGCAATCAGCCCCAGCATTTT
.	.	TRBV7-9	TRBJ2-7	CASSQITYEQYF	TGTGCCAGCAGTCAAATTACTTACGAGCAGTACTTC
.	.	TRBV27	TRBJ1-1	CASSLATRGSNTEAFF	TGTGCCAGCAGTTTAGCGACCCGGGGAAGCAACACTGAAGCTTTCTTT
TRBD1	.	TRBV11-3	TRBJ2-2	CASSPRTGSTGELFF	TGTGCCAGCAGCCCTCGGACAGGGAGCACCGGGGAGCTGTTTTTT
.	.	TRBV19	TRBJ1-2	CASTNGNGYTF	TGTGCCAGTACTAATGGGAATGGCTACACCTTC
.	.	TRBV20-1	TRBJ2-7	CSVGVADEQYF	TGCAGTGTCGGCGTAGCAGACGAGCAGTACTTC
TRBD2	.	TRBV4-3	TRBJ2-1	CASSKDVAGDNEQFF	TGCGCCAGCAGCAAAGACGTAGCGGGGGACAATGAGCAGTTCTTC
TRBD1	.	TRBV7-8	TRBJ1-2	CASSSRDRERVYTF	TGTGCCAGCAGCTCCCGGGACAGGGAAAGAGTCTACACCTTC
.	.	TRBV7-6	TRBJ2-7	CASRPQGGYEQYF	TGTGCCAGCAGGCCCCAAGGGGGTTACGAGCAGTACTTC
TRBD2	.	TRBV11-2	TRBJ2-1	CASSERLADNYNEQFF	TGTGCCAGCAGCGAGAGACTAGCGGATAACTACAATGAGCAGTTCTTC
TRBD1	.	TRBV7-9	TRBJ2-5	CASSANNRGQSETQYF	TGTGCCAGCAGCGCGAATAACAGGGGGCAGTCAGAGACCCAGTACTTC
TRBD2	.	TRBV25-1	TRBJ2-7	CASSEFATSGGNHEQYF	TGTGCCAGCAGTGAATTCGCCACTAGCGGGGGGAACCACGAGCAGTACTTC
TRBD1	.	TRBV5-1	TRBJ1-1	CASSLEGAMNTEAFF	TGCGCCAGCAGCTTGGAGGGGGCCATGAACACTGAAGCTTTCTTT
TRBD2	.	TRBV5-1	TRBJ2-1	CASTRLAGNEQFF	TGCGCCAGCACCCGACTAGCGGGGAATGAGCAGTTCTTC
.	.	TRBV29-1	TRBJ2-7	CSVERGYEQYF	TGCAGCGTTGAACGGGGCTACGAGCAGTACTTC
.	few	TRBV10-2	TRBJ1-1	CASSEYYPPATEAFF	TGCGCCAGCAGTGAGTACTACCCTCCTGCCACTGAAGCTTTCTTT
.	.	TRBV7-6	TRBJ1-1	CASSSGSGTENTEAFF	TGTGCCAGCAGCTCTGGTTCCGGGACGGAGAACACTGAAGCTTTCTTT
.	.	TRBV7-9	TRBJ2-7	CASSSPPQSGEQYF	TGTGCCAGCAGTTCCCCCCCCCAAAGTGGAGAGCAGTACTTC
.	.	TRBV5-8	TRBJ2-7	CASSFSGDRSVWEQYF	TGTGCCAGCAGCTTTAGCGGGGACAGGTCTGTGTGGGAGCAGTACTTC
TRBD1	.	TRBV4-3	TRBJ1-5	CASSQEFPTGPHQPQHF	TGCGCCAGCAGCCAAGAATTCCCGACAGGGCCCCATCAGCCCCAGCATTTT
.	.	TRBV15	TRBJ1-5	CATSRDEYSNQPQHF	TGTGCCACCAGCAGAGATGAATATAGCAATCAGCCCCAGCATTTT
.	.	TRBV27	TRBJ2-5	CASSLGRSSGEETQYF	TGTGCCAGCAGTTTAGGAAGGAGCTCAGGGGAGGAGACCCAGTACTTC
.	.	TRBV6-5	TRBJ2-3	CASSYSRGGTDTQYF	TGTGCCAGCAGTTACTCGAGAGGGGGCACAGATACGCAGTATTTT
.	.	TRBV7-9	TRBJ2-3	CASSLGHAVRTDTQYF	TGTGCCAGCAGCTTAGGTCACGCAGTTCGCACAGATACGCAGTATTTT